This entry concerns a single TCR beta chain. The antigen remains unidentified. V shed 3 bases and J 8 bases; nucleotides not matched to a gene: 9. This CDR3 has 16 amino acids. CDR1 KGHDR and CDR2 SFDVKD come from the germline V gene. Sequenced by immunoSEQ multiplex PCR; TCRdb stores in-frame clones only, minus some. The sample records over 60,000 clones, approximately 90% being singletons. Prominent immunodeficiency with autoinflammation defined PRAID. This sample is part of a study of stem cell transplantation in POMP-related autoinflammatory disease. For the study at large: The study hypothesized thymoproteasome defects skew the TRB repertoire via impaired CD8+ selection. General study findings and limits: Unique TRB V-J gene pairings were limited in number in patients with PRAID. PRAID patients trended toward lower TRB diversity and higher clonality in all analyzed T-cell subsets.

The sequence derives from a human patient with POMP-related autoinflammation and immune dysregulation (PRAID). Part of the T cells may come from the graft donor. Material: CD4+ T cells from PBMCs, obtained after stem cell transplantation. The chain is built from TRBV24-1 and TRBJ1-2; 12 bases match TRBD1. CDR3 in amino acids: CATSDVGQGAAGGYTF. In DNA, the CDR3 is TGTGCCACCAGTGATGTGGGACAGGGGGCAGCGGGGGGCTACACCTTC.